The 9 T cell receptor beta chains reported below all come from one sample, sequenced in a study of blood T cells in healthy people across ages (dated by TCRdb to about 2015). The library was obtained by 5' RACE. Sequencing took place on an Illumina HiSeq 2500. The second PCR ran for roughly 6 to 11 cycles and used a J-beta primer mix along with a sample-barcoded 5' primer. TCRdb handled the public reads itself, with Q25 trimming in fastp and clone calling in MiXCR, and kept productive beta chains. Under each unique CDR3 protein, matching rows form one entry showing the most common genes and DNA. The sample has around 800,000 distinct CDR3 sequences on record, around 42% of them singletons. The ten largest clones represent about 21% of the sample. Sequencing used blood. The receptors stem from a man aged 60 to 75 in good health.

This clonotype was detected a few times. In DNA form, the CDR3 reads TGCAGTGCTAGCCGTAATACTAGAAAATACGAGCAGTACTTC. This translates into CSASRNTRKYEQYF. The rearrangement uses TRBV20-1 and TRBJ2-7, with D tentatively TRBD2 (5 bases). Germline values: CDR1 DFQATT, CDR2 SNEGSKA (reference sequence). Trimming took off 3 bases at V and 4 bases at J, with 16 bases between the two ends. The CDR3 is 14 residues long.

The chain recombines TRBV20-1 with TRBJ2-7, with 8 bases lining up with TRBD2. Unmatched junction bases numbered 3, after V lost 3 bases and J lost 2 bases. CDR1 and CDR2 from the germline V gene are DFQATT and SNEGSKA (reference sequence). This CDR3 region has 13 residues. The CDR3, as DNA: TGCAGTGCTAGCGGGGGGGATACCTACGAGCAGTACTTC. Protein product: CSASGGDTYEQYF.

J is TRBJ2-5 and V is TRBV7-2; D perhaps matches TRBD2 (5 bases). The CDR3 extends over 15 amino acids. V lost 2 bases, J lost 2 bases, and 12 bases lay in between. Germline V gives CDR1 SGHTA, CDR2 FQGNSA. The CDR3 DNA sequence: TGTGCCAGCAGCTTACAAAGCGGACCACAAGAGACCCAGTACTTC. Translating it yields CASSLQSGPQETQYF.

The rearrangement links TRBV24-1 to TRBJ2-1; tentative D call: TRBD1 (7 bases). Germline V gene data show CDR1 as KGHDR and CDR2 as SFDVKD. Trimming took 4 bases from V and 9 from J, leaving 15 bases between them. The CDR3 runs 14 residues. The CDR3 loop is CATSDLQGGSEQFF. The DNA for the CDR3 is TGTGCCACCAGTGACCTCCAGGGGGGTAGTGAGCAGTTCTTC.

The chain recombines TRBV4-1 with TRBJ1-2, with 7 positions matching TRBD1. The V segment lost 3 bases and the J segment 9 bases; nucleotides outside the gene matches: 10. The germline gives CDR1 MGHRA, CDR2 YSYEKL. CDR3 length: 14 residues. CDR3 DNA: TGCGCCAGCAGCCAGGGGACAGAGCGATTTCGCTACACCTTC. Protein product: CASSQGTERFRYTF.

V gene TRBV5-5 combines with J gene TRBJ2-7, with TRBD1 identical over 7 bases. Germline values: CDR1 SGHKS, CDR2 YYEKEE (reference sequence). The CDR3 length is 15 residues. J gave up 2 bases and V 3 bases, and 8 bases lay outside the gene matches. CDR3 nucleotide sequence: TGTGCCAGCAGCTCCGGGACAGTTCTGACCTACGAGCAGTACTTC. This gives the protein CASSSGTVLTYEQYF.

This chain uses TRBV5-6 with TRBJ2-1; TRBD2 might be the D (7 bases). Trimming pared 3 bases from V and 2 bases from J, leaving 18 bases between. Germline V gives CDR1 SGHDT, CDR2 YYEEEE. The CDR3 sequence is 17 residues long. The CDR3 DNA follows: TGTGCCAGCAGCTCGGATTCCGGGGGGCCCGCCTACAATGAGCAGTTCTTC. Translated: CASSSDSGGPAYNEQFF.

This clonotype showed up just a few times. This may stem from a read error, because a much larger clone lies one nucleotide away. The J gene is TRBJ1-2, the V gene TRBV6-2 or TRBV6-3; 7 positions agree with TRBD1. CDR3 length: 13 residues. Germline assignment: CDR1 MNHEY and CDR2 SVGEGT. V lost 6 bases to trimming and J lost 2 bases; unmatched junction nucleotides: 3. In DNA, the CDR3 is TGTGCCAGCAGATCGGGACAGAACTATGGCTACACCTTC. Its translation is CASRSGQNYGYTF.

This sequence joins TRBV9 and TRBJ2-3; 14 nucleotides match TRBD2. Germline assignment: CDR1 SGDLS and CDR2 YYNGEE. Germline trimming cut 4 bases from V and 2 bases from J; bases unmatched to any gene: 6. The CDR3 runs 17 residues. The CDR3 loop reads CASSPGLAGGATDTQYF. The CDR3 nucleotides are TGTGCCAGCAGCCCCGGACTAGCGGGGGGAGCCACAGATACGCAGTATTTT.